This T cell receptor (beta chain) was found in a study of CD8+CD57+ T cells in acquired aplastic anemia. This clonotype was recorded once. The CDR3 has 14 amino acids. Germline lookup yields CDR1 SGHRS and CDR2 YFSETQ. Between the trimmed V and J ends, which lost 4 bases and 0 bases, there was a span of 11 bases. Genomic DNA templated the TCR beta VDJ and CDR3 profiling. MiXCR, applied by TCRdb to the reads, yields one record per CDR3 protein. This table holds 75,000 to 80,000 distinct CDR3 sequences, roughly 70% found once. All patients picked for sequencing had shown, by flow cytometry, an expansion of CD8+CD57+ cells.

Specimen: sorted CD4+, CD8+, or CD8+CD57+ T cells (not recorded which) from PBMCs. The receptor was isolated from a human donor with aplastic anemia. The rearrangement uses TRBV5-1 and TRBJ2-7; possible D gene TRBD1, 5 bases. CDR3 coding DNA: TGCGCCAGCAGCAGAACGACAGCCTCCTACGAGCAGTACTTC. This encodes CASSRTTASYEQYF.